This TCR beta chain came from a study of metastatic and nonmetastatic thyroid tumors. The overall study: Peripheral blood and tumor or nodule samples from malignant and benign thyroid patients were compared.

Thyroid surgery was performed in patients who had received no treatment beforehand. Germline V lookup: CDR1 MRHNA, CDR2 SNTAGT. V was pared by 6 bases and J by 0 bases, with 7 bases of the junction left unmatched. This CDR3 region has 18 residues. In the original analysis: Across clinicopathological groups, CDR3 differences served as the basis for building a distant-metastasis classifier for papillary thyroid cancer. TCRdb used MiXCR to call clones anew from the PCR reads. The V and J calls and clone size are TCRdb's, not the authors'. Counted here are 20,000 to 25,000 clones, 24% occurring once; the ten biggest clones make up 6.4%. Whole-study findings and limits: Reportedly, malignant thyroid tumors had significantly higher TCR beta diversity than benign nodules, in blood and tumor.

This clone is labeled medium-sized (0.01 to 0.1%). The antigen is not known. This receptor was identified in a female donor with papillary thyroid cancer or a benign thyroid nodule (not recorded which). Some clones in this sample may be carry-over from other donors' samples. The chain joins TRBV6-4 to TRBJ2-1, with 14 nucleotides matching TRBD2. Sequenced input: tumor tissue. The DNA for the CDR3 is TGTGCCAGCAGCCCCGGGACTAGCGGGAGAAGCTCCTACAATGAGCAGTTCTTC. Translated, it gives CASSPGTSGRSSYNEQFF.